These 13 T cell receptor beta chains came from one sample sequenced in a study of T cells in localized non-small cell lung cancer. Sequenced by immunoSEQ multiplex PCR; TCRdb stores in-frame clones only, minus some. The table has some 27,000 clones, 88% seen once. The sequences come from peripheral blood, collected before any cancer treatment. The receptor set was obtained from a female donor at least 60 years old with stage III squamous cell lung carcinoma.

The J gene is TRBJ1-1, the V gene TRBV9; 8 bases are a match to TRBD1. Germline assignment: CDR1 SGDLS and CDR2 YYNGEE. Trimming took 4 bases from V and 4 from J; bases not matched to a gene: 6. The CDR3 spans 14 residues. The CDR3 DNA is TGTGCCAGCAGCCCAATTACAGGGGGCACTGAAGCTTTCTTT. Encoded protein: CASSPITGGTEAFF. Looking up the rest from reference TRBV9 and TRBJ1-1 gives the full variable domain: DSGVTQTPKHLITATGQRVTLRCSPRSGDLSVYWYQQSLDQGLQFLIQYYNGEERAKGNILERFSAQQFPDLHSELNLSSLELGDSALYFCASSPITGGTEAFFGQGTRLTVV.

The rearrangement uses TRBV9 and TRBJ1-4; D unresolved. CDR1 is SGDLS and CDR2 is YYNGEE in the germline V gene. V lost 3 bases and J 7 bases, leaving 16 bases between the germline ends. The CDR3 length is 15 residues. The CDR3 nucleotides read TGTGCCAGCAGCGCCGCGGGCCTCTATGGTGAAAAACTGTTTTTT. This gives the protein CASSAAGLYGEKLFF.

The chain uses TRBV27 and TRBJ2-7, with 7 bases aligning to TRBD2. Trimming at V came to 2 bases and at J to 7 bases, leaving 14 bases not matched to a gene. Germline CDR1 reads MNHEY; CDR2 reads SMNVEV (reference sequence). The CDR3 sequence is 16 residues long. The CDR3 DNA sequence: TGTGCCAGCAGTTTAGTGGGAGGGCCAGGTACGAGGGAGCAGTACTTC. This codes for CASSLVGGPGTREQYF.

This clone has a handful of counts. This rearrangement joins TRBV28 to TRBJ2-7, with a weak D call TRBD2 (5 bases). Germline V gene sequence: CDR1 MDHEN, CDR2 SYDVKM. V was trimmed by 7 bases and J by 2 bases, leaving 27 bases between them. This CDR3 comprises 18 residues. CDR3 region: CASNSYGGFSVGAYEQYF. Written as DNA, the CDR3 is TGTGCCAGCAACTCTTATGGAGGCTTTTCGGTGGGAGCCTACGAGCAGTACTTC. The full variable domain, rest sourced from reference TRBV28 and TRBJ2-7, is DVKVTQSSRYLVKRTGEKVFLECVQDMDHENMFWYRQDPGLGLRLIYFSYDVKMKEKGDIPEGYSVSREKKERFSLILESASTNQTSMYLCASNSYGGFSVGAYEQYFGPGTRLTVT.

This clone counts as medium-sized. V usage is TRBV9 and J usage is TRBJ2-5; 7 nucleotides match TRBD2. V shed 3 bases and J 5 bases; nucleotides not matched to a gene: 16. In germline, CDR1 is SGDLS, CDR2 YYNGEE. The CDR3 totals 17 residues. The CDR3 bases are TGTGCCAGCAGCGCCCGAAGGGGAGGGCCCTTGACTGAGACCCAGTACTTC. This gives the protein CASSARRGGPLTETQYF.

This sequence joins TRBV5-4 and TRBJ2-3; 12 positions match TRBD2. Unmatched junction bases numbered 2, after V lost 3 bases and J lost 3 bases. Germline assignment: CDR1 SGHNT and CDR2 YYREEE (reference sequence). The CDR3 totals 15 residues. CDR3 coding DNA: TGTGCCAGCAGCTCCGGGACTAGCGGGACAGATACGCAGTATTTT. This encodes CASSSGTSGTDTQYF.

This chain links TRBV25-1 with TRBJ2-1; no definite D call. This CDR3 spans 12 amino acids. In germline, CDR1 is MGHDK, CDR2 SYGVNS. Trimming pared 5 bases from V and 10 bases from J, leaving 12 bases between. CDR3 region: CASSRRYGEQFF. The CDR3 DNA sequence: TGTGCCAGCAGTCGCAGGTATGGGGAGCAGTTCTTC.

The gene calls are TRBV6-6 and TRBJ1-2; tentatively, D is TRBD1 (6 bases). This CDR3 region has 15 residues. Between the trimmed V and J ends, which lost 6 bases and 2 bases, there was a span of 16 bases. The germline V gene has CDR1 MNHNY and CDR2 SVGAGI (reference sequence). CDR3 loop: CASRAGHSSNYGYTF. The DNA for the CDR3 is TGTGCCAGCAGGGCGGGACACAGCTCCAACTATGGCTACACCTTC.

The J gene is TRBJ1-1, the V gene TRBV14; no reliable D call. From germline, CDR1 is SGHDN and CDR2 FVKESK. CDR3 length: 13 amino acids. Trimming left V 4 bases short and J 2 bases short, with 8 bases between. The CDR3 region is CASSLGINTEAFF. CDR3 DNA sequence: TGTGCCAGCAGCCTGGGGATCAACACTGAAGCTTTCTTT. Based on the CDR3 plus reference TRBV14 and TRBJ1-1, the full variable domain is EAGVTQFPSHSVIEKGQTVTLRCDPISGHDNLYWYRRVMGKEIKFLLHFVKESKQDESGMPNNRFLAERTGGTYSTLKVQPAELEDSGVYFCASSLGINTEAFFGQGTRLTVV.

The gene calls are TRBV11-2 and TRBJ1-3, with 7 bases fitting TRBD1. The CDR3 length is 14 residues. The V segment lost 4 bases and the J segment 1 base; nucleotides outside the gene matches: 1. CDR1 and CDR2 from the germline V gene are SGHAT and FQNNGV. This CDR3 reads CASSSGGSGNTIYF. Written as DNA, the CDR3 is TGTGCCAGCAGCTCAGGGGGATCTGGAAACACCATATATTTT.

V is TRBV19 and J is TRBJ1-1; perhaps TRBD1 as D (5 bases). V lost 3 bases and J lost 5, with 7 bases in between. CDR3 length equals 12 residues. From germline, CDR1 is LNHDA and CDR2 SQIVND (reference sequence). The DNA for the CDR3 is TGTGCCAGTAGTATCCGGGGGACTGAAGCTTTCTTT. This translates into CASSIRGTEAFF. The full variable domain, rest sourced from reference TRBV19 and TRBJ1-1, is DGGITQSPKYLFRKEGQNVTLSCEQNLNHDAMYWYRQDPGQGLRLIYYSQIVNDFQKGDIAEGYSVSREKKESFPLTVTSAQKNPTAFYLCASSIRGTEAFFGQGTRLTVV.

In DNA, the CDR3 is TGCGCCAGCAGCCAAGATTTCGCGGGACCTTACGAGCAGTACTTC. Translating gives CASSQDFAGPYEQYF. The chain is built from TRBV4-1 and TRBJ2-7; D is perhaps TRBD2 (6 bases). The V end lost 0 bases, the J end lost 4 bases, and 13 bases lay between the germline ends. This CDR3 has 15 amino acids. Germline V CDR1 and CDR2: MGHRA, YSYEKL.

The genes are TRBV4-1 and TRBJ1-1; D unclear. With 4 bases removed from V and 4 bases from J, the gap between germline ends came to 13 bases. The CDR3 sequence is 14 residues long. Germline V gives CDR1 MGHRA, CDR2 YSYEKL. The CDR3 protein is CASSLGTEATEAFF. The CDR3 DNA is TGCGCCAGCAGCCTAGGAACAGAGGCCACTGAAGCTTTCTTT.